The rows below give T cell receptor beta chains drawn from one sample of a study of blood T cell repertoires in COVID-19. Assay: immunoSEQ multiplex PCR; the TCRdb copy retains only in-frame clones and omits some. The sample lists roughly 60,000 clones, approximately 88% occurring once. Input material: peripheral blood. These TCRs come from a man in his sixties with COVID-19, enrolled during active disease. Each CDR3 is given with its conserved first and last residue. A D gene is named only where the DNA matches it firmly. Clone size is shown for a subset of rows, as once, few, many or a class of expanded clone.

d_call: .
j_call: TRBJ1-5
clone_size: once
v_call: TRBV15
cdr3_nt: TGTGCCACCAGCAAATCTTTACAGGGTGTGGGCCAGCCCCAGCATTTT
cdr3_aa: CATSKSLQGVGQPQHF

d_call: .
j_call: TRBJ2-5
clone_size: .
v_call: TRBV14
cdr3_nt: TGTGCCAGCAGCCAAGTCCGGGAAGGGCCCCAGTACTTC
cdr3_aa: CASSQVREGPQYF

d_call: .
j_call: TRBJ1-5
clone_size: .
v_call: TRBV6-5
cdr3_nt: TGTGCCAGCCGAAGGGGGAATCAGCCCCAGCATTTT
cdr3_aa: CASRRGNQPQHF

d_call: .
j_call: TRBJ1-6
clone_size: .
v_call: TRBV5-5
cdr3_nt: TGTGCCAGCAGCTGGAATGGGGGGGCAGAATCACCCCTCCACTTT
cdr3_aa: CASSWNGGAESPLHF

d_call: TRBD2
j_call: TRBJ2-1
clone_size: .
v_call: TRBV5-1
cdr3_nt: TGCGCCAGCAGCTTCGGGGGGACTAACAATGAGCAGTTCTTC
cdr3_aa: CASSFGGTNNEQFF

d_call: .
j_call: TRBJ2-7
clone_size: .
v_call: TRBV30
cdr3_nt: TGTGCCTGGACCTACGACTCTGGCGAGCAGTACTTC
cdr3_aa: CAWTYDSGEQYF

d_call: TRBD2
j_call: TRBJ2-2
clone_size: few
v_call: TRBV27
cdr3_nt: TGTGCCAGCAGTTTGCCCCGTGGACTAGCGGGAGTGAACGGGGAGCTGTTTTTT
cdr3_aa: CASSLPRGLAGVNGELFF

d_call: .
j_call: TRBJ1-3
clone_size: many
v_call: TRBV2
cdr3_nt: TGTGCCAGCAGTCAGACAGGAAACTCTGGAAACACCATATATTTT
cdr3_aa: CASSQTGNSGNTIYF

d_call: TRBD2
j_call: TRBJ2-3
clone_size: .
v_call: TRBV19
cdr3_nt: TGTGCCAGTAGTACGCCTTTGGGGCGGGAGGAAAGTACAGATACGCAGTATTTT
cdr3_aa: CASSTPLGREESTDTQYF

d_call: .
j_call: TRBJ2-7
clone_size: .
v_call: TRBV5-1
cdr3_nt: TGCGCCAGCAGCTCCAGGGATTTAGCAGGGCCAAGCTCCTACGAGCAGTACTTC
cdr3_aa: CASSSRDLAGPSSYEQYF

d_call: TRBD2
j_call: TRBJ2-3
clone_size: few
v_call: TRBV6-2/TRBV6-3
cdr3_nt: TGTGCCAGCAGTTACTCTTCGACTAGCGGGGGAGGCACAGATACGCAGTATTTT
cdr3_aa: CASSYSSTSGGGTDTQYF

d_call: .
j_call: TRBJ1-2
clone_size: .
v_call: TRBV5-6
cdr3_nt: TGTGCCAGCAGCTCCACAGGGTTTTGGGGCTACACCTTC
cdr3_aa: CASSSTGFWGYTF

d_call: .
j_call: TRBJ1-1
clone_size: .
v_call: TRBV5-4
cdr3_nt: TGTGCCAGCAGCTTCAACTTGAACACTGAAGCTTTCTTT
cdr3_aa: CASSFNLNTEAFF

d_call: TRBD1
j_call: TRBJ1-5
clone_size: .
v_call: TRBV30
cdr3_nt: TGTGCCTGGGCGACAGGGGTTGATCAGCCCCAGCATTTT
cdr3_aa: CAWATGVDQPQHF

d_call: .
j_call: TRBJ1-2
clone_size: .
v_call: TRBV6-2/TRBV6-3
cdr3_nt: TGTGCCAGCAGTTCCTCCCAAGGACAGACGGGCTACACCTTC
cdr3_aa: CASSSSQGQTGYTF

d_call: .
j_call: TRBJ2-1
clone_size: .
v_call: TRBV11-3
cdr3_nt: TGTGCCAGCACCTACCTCTGGGCAGGGGAGAACAATGAGCAGTTCTTC
cdr3_aa: CASTYLWAGENNEQFF

d_call: TRBD1
j_call: TRBJ1-4
clone_size: .
v_call: TRBV3-1/TRBV3-2
cdr3_nt: TGTGCCAGCAGCCAAGACAGGGGGTCTGAAAAACTGTTTTTT
cdr3_aa: CASSQDRGSEKLFF

d_call: TRBD1
j_call: TRBJ2-2
clone_size: few
v_call: TRBV5-1
cdr3_nt: TGCGCCAGCAGCCCAGAGGGGGCGCAAACCGGGGAGCTGTTTTTT
cdr3_aa: CASSPEGAQTGELFF

d_call: TRBD2
j_call: TRBJ2-3
clone_size: .
v_call: TRBV19
cdr3_nt: TGTGCCAGCACCCCCAGCGGGAGATTTAGCACAGATACGCAGTATTTT
cdr3_aa: CASTPSGRFSTDTQYF

d_call: TRBD1
j_call: TRBJ2-5
clone_size: once
v_call: TRBV2
cdr3_nt: TGTGCCAGCAGTGAGGATAGATTAAGACAGGGTGAAGGAATAGAGACCCAGTACTTC
cdr3_aa: CASSEDRLRQGEGIETQYF

d_call: .
j_call: TRBJ2-3
clone_size: .
v_call: TRBV4-2
cdr3_nt: TGTGCCAGCAGCCAAGATCGGACGCAGTATTTT
cdr3_aa: CASSQDRTQYF

d_call: .
j_call: TRBJ2-2
clone_size: .
v_call: TRBV3-1/TRBV3-2
cdr3_nt: TGTGCCAGCAGCCAAGATCCGACAGCCGGGGAGCTGTTTTTT
cdr3_aa: CASSQDPTAGELFF

d_call: .
j_call: TRBJ1-1
clone_size: once
v_call: TRBV6-5
cdr3_nt: TGTGCCAGCAGACCCAACTTGAACACTGAAGCTTTCTTT
cdr3_aa: CASRPNLNTEAFF

d_call: .
j_call: TRBJ2-7
clone_size: .
v_call: TRBV13
cdr3_nt: TGTGCCAGCAGCCGCCTTACCGGGGGACGATCTTACGAGCAGTACTTC
cdr3_aa: CASSRLTGGRSYEQYF

d_call: .
j_call: TRBJ1-1
clone_size: few
v_call: TRBV6-4
cdr3_nt: TGTGCCAGCAGTGAAGGGGGTCGCATGAACACTGAAGCTTTCTTT
cdr3_aa: CASSEGGRMNTEAFF

d_call: TRBD2
j_call: TRBJ2-3
clone_size: .
v_call: TRBV5-4
cdr3_nt: TGTGCCAGCAGCTTGGGAGGTAGCGGGGGTACTTTAACAGATACGCAGTATTTT
cdr3_aa: CASSLGGSGGTLTDTQYF

d_call: .
j_call: TRBJ2-1
clone_size: once
v_call: TRBV2
cdr3_nt: TGTGCCAGCATATTACTAGTCGGTGGCGATGAGCAGTTCTTC
cdr3_aa: CASILLVGGDEQFF

d_call: .
j_call: TRBJ1-1
clone_size: .
v_call: TRBV4-1
cdr3_nt: TGCGCCAGCAGCCATGTAGAGTTACGGGTGAAGAACACTGAAGCTTTCTTT
cdr3_aa: CASSHVELRVKNTEAFF

d_call: TRBD1
j_call: TRBJ2-2
clone_size: once
v_call: TRBV30
cdr3_nt: TGTGCCTGGAGTTGGTGGAGGACAGGGGTAACCGGGGAGCTGTTTTTT
cdr3_aa: CAWSWWRTGVTGELFF

d_call: .
j_call: TRBJ2-3
clone_size: .
v_call: TRBV7-3
cdr3_nt: TGTGCCAGCAGCAGCAGGCGGGGAGCAGATACGCAGTATTTT
cdr3_aa: CASSSRRGADTQYF

d_call: TRBD2
j_call: TRBJ2-7
clone_size: .
v_call: TRBV7-9
cdr3_nt: TGTGCCAGCAGCGGCATTTATGCGGGAGATAGGTACGAGCAGTACTTC
cdr3_aa: CASSGIYAGDRYEQYF

d_call: TRBD2
j_call: TRBJ2-3
clone_size: .
v_call: TRBV5-1
cdr3_nt: TGCGCCAGCAGATCCGGGACTAGCGGGGCGGATACGCAGTATTTT
cdr3_aa: CASRSGTSGADTQYF

d_call: .
j_call: TRBJ1-2
clone_size: .
v_call: TRBV6-2/TRBV6-3
cdr3_nt: TGTGCCAGCAGCCCAAACCGCGATGGCTACACCTTC
cdr3_aa: CASSPNRDGYTF

d_call: TRBD2
j_call: TRBJ2-7
clone_size: .
v_call: TRBV15
cdr3_nt: TGTGCCACGGGAGCCACGGGAGGGCCCTACGAGCAGTACTTC
cdr3_aa: CATGATGGPYEQYF

d_call: TRBD1
j_call: TRBJ2-3
clone_size: .
v_call: TRBV29-1
cdr3_nt: TGCAGCGTTCGGCGGGACAGGGGGCGGACAGATACGCAGTATTTT
cdr3_aa: CSVRRDRGRTDTQYF

d_call: TRBD1
j_call: TRBJ1-4
clone_size: .
v_call: TRBV10-3
cdr3_nt: TGTGCCATCAGTGAAGGGGGCGGACAGGGATCCTACGAAAAACTGTTTTTT
cdr3_aa: CAISEGGGQGSYEKLFF

d_call: .
j_call: TRBJ2-3
clone_size: .
v_call: TRBV2
cdr3_nt: TGTGCCCGGCAATCACAGGGCACAGATACGCAGTATTTT
cdr3_aa: CARQSQGTDTQYF

d_call: TRBD2
j_call: TRBJ2-2
clone_size: .
v_call: TRBV9
cdr3_nt: TGTGCCAGCAGCATAACAGGACTAGCGGGGGGGCGTGGCACCGGGGAGCTGTTTTTT
cdr3_aa: CASSITGLAGGRGTGELFF

d_call: TRBD1
j_call: TRBJ2-7
clone_size: .
v_call: TRBV7-9
cdr3_nt: TGTGCCAGCATCCACGGGACAGGGCTCTACGAGCAGTACTTC
cdr3_aa: CASIHGTGLYEQYF

d_call: .
j_call: TRBJ1-5
clone_size: .
v_call: TRBV2
cdr3_nt: TGTGCCAGCAGTACAGATTCAGGGGGCAATCAGCCCCAGCATTTT
cdr3_aa: CASSTDSGGNQPQHF

d_call: TRBD2
j_call: TRBJ2-1
clone_size: .
v_call: TRBV9
cdr3_nt: TGTGCCAGCAGCCCATTAGCGGGAGGGTACAATGAGCAGTTCTTC
cdr3_aa: CASSPLAGGYNEQFF